The source of this TCR beta chain is a study of blood T cell repertoires in COVID-19. Seattle enrolled patients during active infection and tracked them longitudinally. As originally analysed: Amplification of reference gene primers was used by the study to estimate nucleated cell counts. Assay: immunoSEQ multiplex PCR; the TCRdb copy retains only in-frame clones and omits some. For V, J and clone size, that table is used; D and trimming come from the DNA. Of some 350,000 clones listed, approximately 87% are singletons. The sequencing sample was made of peripheral blood. The clonotype originates from a woman aged 50 to 65 with COVID-19, enrolled during active disease.

CDR3 DNA: TGTGCTGCAGGGGAGAGGGAAATCAGTTCACCCCTCCACTTT. Protein product: CAAGEREISSPLHF. The rearrangement joins TRBV28 to TRBJ1-6; D perhaps matches TRBD1 (6 bases). The CDR3 has 14 amino acids. Germline V gives CDR1 MDHEN, CDR2 SYDVKM.